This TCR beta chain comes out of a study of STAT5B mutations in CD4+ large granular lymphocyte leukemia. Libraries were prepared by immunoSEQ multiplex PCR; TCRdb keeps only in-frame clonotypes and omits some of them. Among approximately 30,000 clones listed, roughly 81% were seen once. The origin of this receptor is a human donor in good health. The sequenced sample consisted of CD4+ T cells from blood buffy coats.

The DNA for the CDR3 is TGTGCCAGCAGCAATTCTAGTGACAGGGAGAACACCGGGGAGCTGTTTTTT. Its translation is CASSNSSDRENTGELFF. J is TRBJ2-2 and V is TRBV21-1; the D segment call TRBD1 is taken from the table without a DNA check. TRBV21-1 is assigned pseudogene status. The CDR3 consists of 17 residues.